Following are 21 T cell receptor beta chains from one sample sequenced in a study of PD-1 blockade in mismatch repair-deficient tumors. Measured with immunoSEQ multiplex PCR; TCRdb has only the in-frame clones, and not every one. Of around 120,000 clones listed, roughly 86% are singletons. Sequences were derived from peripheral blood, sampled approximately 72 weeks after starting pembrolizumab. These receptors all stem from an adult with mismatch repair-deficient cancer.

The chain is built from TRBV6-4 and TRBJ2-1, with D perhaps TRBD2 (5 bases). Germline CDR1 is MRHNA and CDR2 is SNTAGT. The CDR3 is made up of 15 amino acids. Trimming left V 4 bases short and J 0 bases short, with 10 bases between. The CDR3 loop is CASSAWESSYNEQFF. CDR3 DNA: TGTGCCAGCAGTGCTTGGGAGAGCTCCTACAATGAGCAGTTCTTC.

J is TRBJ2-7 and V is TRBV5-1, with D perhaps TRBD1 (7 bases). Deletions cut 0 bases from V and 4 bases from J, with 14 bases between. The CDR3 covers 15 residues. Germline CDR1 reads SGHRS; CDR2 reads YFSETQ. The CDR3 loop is CASSLARRGPYEQYF. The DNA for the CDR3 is TGCGCCAGCAGCTTGGCCCGGAGGGGGCCATACGAGCAGTACTTC.

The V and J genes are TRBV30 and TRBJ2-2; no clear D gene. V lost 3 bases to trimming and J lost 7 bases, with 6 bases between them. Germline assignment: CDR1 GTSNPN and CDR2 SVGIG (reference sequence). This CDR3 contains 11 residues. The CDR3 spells CAWRDSGELFF. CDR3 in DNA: TGTGCCTGGAGGGATAGCGGGGAGCTGTTTTTT.

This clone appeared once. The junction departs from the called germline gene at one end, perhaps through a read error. CDR3 bases: TGCGCCAACAGCTACGGGCCCAACACTGAAGCTTTCTTT. It translates to CANSYGPNTEAFF. The V gene is TRBV5-1, the J gene TRBJ1-1; no definite D call. This CDR3 has 13 amino acids. Looked up from germline, CDR1 is SGHRS and CDR2 is YFSETQ.

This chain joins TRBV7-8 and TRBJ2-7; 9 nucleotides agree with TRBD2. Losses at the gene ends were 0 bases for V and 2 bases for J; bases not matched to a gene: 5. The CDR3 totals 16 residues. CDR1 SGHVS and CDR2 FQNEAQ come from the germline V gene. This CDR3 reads CASSLAWAGGAYEQYF. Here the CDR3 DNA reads TGTGCCAGCAGCTTAGCTTGGGCGGGAGGGGCCTACGAGCAGTACTTC.

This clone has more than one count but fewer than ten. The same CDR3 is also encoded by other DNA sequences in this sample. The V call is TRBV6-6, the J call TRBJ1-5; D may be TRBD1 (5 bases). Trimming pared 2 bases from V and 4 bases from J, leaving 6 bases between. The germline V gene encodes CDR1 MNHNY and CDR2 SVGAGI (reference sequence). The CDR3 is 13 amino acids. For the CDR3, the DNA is TGTGCCAGCAGTTACGGGGGGAATCAGCCCCAGCATTTT. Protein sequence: CASSYGGNQPQHF.

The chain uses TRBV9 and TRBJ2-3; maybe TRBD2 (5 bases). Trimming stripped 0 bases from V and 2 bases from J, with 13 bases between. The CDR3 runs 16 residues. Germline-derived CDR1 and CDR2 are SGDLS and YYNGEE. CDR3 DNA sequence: TGTGCCAGCAGCGTAGGGCTCGGCGGGCTCACAGATACGCAGTATTTT. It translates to CASSVGLGGLTDTQYF.

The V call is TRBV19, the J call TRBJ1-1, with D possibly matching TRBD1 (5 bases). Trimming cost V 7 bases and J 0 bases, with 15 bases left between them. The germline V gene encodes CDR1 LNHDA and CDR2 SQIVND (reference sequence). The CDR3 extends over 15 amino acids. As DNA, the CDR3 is TGTGCCAGTAAGGCTAGGAGGGGCCTGAACACTGAAGCTTTCTTT. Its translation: CASKARRGLNTEAFF.

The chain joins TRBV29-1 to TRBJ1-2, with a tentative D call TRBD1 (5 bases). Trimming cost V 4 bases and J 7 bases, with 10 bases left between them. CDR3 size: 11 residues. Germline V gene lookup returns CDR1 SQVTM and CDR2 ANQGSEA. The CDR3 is CSVATGIGYTF. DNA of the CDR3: TGCAGCGTTGCCACAGGTATTGGCTACACCTTC.

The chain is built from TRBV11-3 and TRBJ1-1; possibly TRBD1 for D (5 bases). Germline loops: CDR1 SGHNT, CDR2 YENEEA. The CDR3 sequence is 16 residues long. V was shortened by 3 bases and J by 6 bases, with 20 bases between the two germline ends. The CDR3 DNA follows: TGTGCCAGCAGCTTTAGTTCCCTCGGAGGGACCTCTGAAGCTTTCTTT. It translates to CASSFSSLGGTSEAFF. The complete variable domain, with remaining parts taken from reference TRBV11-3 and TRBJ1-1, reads EAGVVQSPRYKIIEKKQPVAFWCNPISGHNTLYWYLQNLGQGPELLIRYENEEAVDDSQLPKDRFSAERLKGVDSTLKIQPAELGDSAVYLCASSFSSLGGTSEAFFGQGTRLTVV.

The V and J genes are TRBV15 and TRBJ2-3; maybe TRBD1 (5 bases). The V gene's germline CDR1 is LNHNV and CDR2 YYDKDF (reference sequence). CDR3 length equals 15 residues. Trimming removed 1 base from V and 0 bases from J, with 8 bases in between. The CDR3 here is CATSRVSGSTDTQYF. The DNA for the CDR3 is TGTGCCACCAGCAGAGTTTCAGGGAGCACAGATACGCAGTATTTT.

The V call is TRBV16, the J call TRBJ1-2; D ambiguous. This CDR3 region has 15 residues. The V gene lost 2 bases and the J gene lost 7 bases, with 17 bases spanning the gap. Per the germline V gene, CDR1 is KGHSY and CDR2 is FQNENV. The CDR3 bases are TGTGCCAGCAGCCAAGAGATGGTCCTGACGATTGGCTACACCTTC. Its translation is CASSQEMVLTIGYTF. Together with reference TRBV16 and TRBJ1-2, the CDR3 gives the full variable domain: GEEVAQTPKHLVRGEGQKAKLYCAPIKGHSYVFWYQQVLKNEFKFLISFQNENVFDETGMPKERFSAKCLPNSPCSLEIQATKLEDSAVYFCASSQEMVLTIGYTFGSGTRLTVV.

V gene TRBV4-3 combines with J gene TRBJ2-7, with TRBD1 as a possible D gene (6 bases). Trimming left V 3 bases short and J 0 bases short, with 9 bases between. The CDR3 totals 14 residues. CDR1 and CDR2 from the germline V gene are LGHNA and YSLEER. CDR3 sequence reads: CASSHGRGSYEQYF. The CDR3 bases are TGCGCCAGCAGCCACGGCAGGGGCTCCTACGAGCAGTACTTC.

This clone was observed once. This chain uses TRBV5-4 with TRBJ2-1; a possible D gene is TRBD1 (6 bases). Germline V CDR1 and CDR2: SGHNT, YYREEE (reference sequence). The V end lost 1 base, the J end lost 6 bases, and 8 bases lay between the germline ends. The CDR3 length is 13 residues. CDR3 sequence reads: CASSLIGGNEQFF. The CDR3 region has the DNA TGTGCCAGCAGCTTGATAGGGGGCAATGAGCAGTTCTTC. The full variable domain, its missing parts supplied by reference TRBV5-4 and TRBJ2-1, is ETGVTQSPTHLIKTRGQQVTLRCSSQSGHNTVSWYQQALGQGPQFIFQYYREEENGRGNFPPRFSGLQFPNYSSELNVNALELDDSALYLCASSLIGGNEQFFGPGTRLTVL.

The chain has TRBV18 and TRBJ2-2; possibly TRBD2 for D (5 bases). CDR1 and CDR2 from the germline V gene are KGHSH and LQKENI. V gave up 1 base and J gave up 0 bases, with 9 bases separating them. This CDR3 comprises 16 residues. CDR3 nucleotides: TGTGCCAGCTCACCACAGCGGTCCGCGAACACCGGGGAGCTGTTTTTT. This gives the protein CASSPQRSANTGELFF.

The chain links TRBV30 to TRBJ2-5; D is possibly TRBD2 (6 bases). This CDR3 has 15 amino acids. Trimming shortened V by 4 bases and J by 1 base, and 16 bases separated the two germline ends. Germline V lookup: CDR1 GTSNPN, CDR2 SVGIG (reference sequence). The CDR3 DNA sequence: TGTGCCTGGAATCGTGGAGGGTGGGTCCAAGAGACCCAGTACTTC. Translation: CAWNRGGWVQETQYF. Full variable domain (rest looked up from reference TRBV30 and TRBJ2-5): SQTIHQWPATLVQPVGSPLSLECTVEGTSNPNLYWYRQAAGRGLQLLFYSVGIGQISSEVPQNLSASRPQDRQFILSSKKLLLSDSGFYLCAWNRGGWVQETQYFGPGTRLLVL.

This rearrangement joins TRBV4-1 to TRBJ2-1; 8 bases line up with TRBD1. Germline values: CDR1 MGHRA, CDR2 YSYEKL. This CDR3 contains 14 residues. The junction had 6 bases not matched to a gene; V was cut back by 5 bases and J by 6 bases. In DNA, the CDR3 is TGCGCCAGCAGCATACGACAGGGGTCCAATGAGCAGTTCTTC. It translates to CASSIRQGSNEQFF.

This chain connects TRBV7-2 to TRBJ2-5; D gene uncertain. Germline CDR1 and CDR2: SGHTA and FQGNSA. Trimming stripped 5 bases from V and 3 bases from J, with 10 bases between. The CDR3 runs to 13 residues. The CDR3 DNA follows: TGTGCCAGCAGCCCCCCCCCTAAAGAGACCCAGTACTTC. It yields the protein CASSPPPKETQYF.

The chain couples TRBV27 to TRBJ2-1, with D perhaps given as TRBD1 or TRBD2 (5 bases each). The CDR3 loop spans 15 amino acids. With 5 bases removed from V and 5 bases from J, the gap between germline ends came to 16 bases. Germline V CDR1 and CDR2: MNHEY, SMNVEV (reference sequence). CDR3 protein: CASSVSSKGHNEQFF. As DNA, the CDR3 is TGTGCCAGCAGTGTCTCTAGCAAGGGGCACAATGAGCAGTTCTTC.

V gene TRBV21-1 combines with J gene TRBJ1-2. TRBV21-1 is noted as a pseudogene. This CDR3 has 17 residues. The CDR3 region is CASSKEKTLSNWYGYTF. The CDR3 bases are TGTGCCAGCAGCAAAGAGAAGACTCTCTCTAACTGGTATGGCTACACCTTC.

The CDR3 protein is CASSQLSTGTGRYEQYF. CDR3 DNA: TGCGCCAGCAGCCAACTATCTACTGGGACAGGTCGATACGAGCAGTACTTC. The chain couples TRBV4-3 to TRBJ2-7; 8 bases agree with TRBD1. Per germline, CDR1 LGHNA and CDR2 YSLEER. The CDR3 spans 17 residues. V shed 2 bases and J 4 bases; nucleotides not matched to a gene: 13.